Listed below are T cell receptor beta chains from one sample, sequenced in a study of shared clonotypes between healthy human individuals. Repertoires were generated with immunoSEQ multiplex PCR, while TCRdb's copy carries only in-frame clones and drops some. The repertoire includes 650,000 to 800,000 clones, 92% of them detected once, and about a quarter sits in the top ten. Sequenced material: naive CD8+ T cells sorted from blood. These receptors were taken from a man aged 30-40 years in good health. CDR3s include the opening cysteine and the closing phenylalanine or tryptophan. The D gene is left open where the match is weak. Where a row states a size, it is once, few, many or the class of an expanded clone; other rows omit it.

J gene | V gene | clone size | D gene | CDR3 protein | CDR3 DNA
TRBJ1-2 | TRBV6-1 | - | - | CASSEAQGPANYGYTF | TGTGCCAGCAGTGAAGCGCAAGGGCCGGCTAACTATGGCTACACCTTC
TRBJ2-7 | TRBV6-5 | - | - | CASRNHRESSYEQYF | TGTGCCAGCAGAAACCACCGGGAGAGCTCCTACGAGCAGTACTTC
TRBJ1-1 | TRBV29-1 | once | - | CSVVIGPEAFF | TGCAGCGTTGTGATCGGGCCCGAAGCTTTCTTT
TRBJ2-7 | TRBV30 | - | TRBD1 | CAWSFGSGDRGYEQYF | TGTGCCTGGAGTTTTGGTTCGGGGGACAGGGGGTACGAGCAGTACTTC
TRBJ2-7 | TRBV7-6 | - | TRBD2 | CASSLEGTSSYEQYF | TGTGCCAGCAGCTTAGAGGGGACTAGCTCCTACGAGCAGTACTTC
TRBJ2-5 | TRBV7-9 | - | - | CACIGPDEETQYF | TGTGCCTGCATCGGGCCAGATGAGGAGACCCAGTACTTC
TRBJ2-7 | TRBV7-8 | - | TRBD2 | CASSSTSGSADEQYF | TGTGCCAGCAGCTCGACTAGCGGGAGTGCGGACGAGCAGTACTTC
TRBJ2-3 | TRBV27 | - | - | CASSLRGSTEGTDTQYF | TGTGCCAGCAGTTTAAGGGGGTCGACAGAGGGCACAGATACGCAGTATTTT
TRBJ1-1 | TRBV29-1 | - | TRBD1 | CSVGQGSVSEAFF | TGCAGCGTAGGACAGGGTTCCGTGTCTGAAGCTTTCTTT
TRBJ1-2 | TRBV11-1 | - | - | CASSPRDNYGYTF | TGTGCCAGCAGCCCGAGGGATAACTATGGCTACACCTTC
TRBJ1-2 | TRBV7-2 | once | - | CASRRGYGYTF | TGTGCCAGCCGCAGAGGCTATGGCTACACCTTC
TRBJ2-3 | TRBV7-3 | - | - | CASSLTGADTQYF | TGTGCCAGCAGCTTAACTGGGGCAGATACGCAGTATTTT
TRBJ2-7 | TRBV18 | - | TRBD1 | CASSPRTTGRGEQYF | TGTGCCAGCTCACCACGAACGACAGGGAGAGGCGAGCAGTACTTC
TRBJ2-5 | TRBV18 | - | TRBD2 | CASSPGTSGRGETQYF | TGTGCCAGCTCACCTGGGACTAGCGGGAGAGGAGAGACCCAGTACTTC
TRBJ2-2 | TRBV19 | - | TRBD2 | CASSIGTSSTGELFF | TGTGCCAGTAGTATAGGGACTAGTTCGACCGGGGAGCTGTTTTTT
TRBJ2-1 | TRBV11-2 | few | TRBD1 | CASSLGQGGYEQFF | TGTGCCAGCAGCTTAGGACAGGGGGGGTATGAGCAGTTCTTC
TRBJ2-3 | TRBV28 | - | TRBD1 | CASSTGQGESYTSTDTQYF | TGTGCCAGCAGCACGGGACAGGGGGAGTCTTATACTAGCACAGATACGCAGTATTTT
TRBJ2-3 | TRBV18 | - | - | CASSPLGAREHTDTQYF | TGTGCCAGCTCACCTCTAGGAGCGAGGGAACACACAGATACGCAGTATTTT
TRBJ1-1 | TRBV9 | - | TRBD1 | CASSAGTGSLNTEAFF | TGTGCCAGCAGCGCCGGGACAGGGTCCCTGAACACTGAAGCTTTCTTT
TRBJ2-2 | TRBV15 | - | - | CATSRGAEAAELFF | TGTGCCACCAGCAGAGGTGCTGAAGCTGCGGAGCTGTTTTTT
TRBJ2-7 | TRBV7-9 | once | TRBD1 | CASSPRQGLSYEQYF | TGTGCCAGCAGCCCACGACAGGGTTTGTCCTACGAGCAGTACTTC
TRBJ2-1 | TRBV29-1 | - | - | CSVGPVGNEQFF | TGCAGCGTTGGACCAGTTGGCAATGAGCAGTTCTTC
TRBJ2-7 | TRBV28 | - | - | CASSLNPSYEQYF | TGTGCCAGCAGTTTGAACCCCTCCTACGAGCAGTACTTC
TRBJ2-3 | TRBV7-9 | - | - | CASSPFLQGTDTQYF | TGTGCCAGCAGCCCTTTCCTTCAGGGGACAGATACGCAGTATTTT
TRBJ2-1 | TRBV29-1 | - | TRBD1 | CSVKQGAHEQFF | TGCAGCGTCAAACAGGGGGCGCATGAGCAGTTCTTC
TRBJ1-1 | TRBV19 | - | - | CASSIKWQYNTEAFF | TGTGCCAGTAGTATAAAGTGGCAGTACAACACTGAAGCTTTCTTT
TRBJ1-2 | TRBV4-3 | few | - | CASSQEPGQTTSPIYTF | TGCGCCAGCAGCCAAGAGCCCGGACAGACGACCTCACCAATCTACACCTTC
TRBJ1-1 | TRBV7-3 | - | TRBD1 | CASSPTGDDTEAFF | TGTGCCAGCAGTCCGACAGGGGATGACACTGAAGCTTTCTTT
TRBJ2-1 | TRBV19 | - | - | CASSIVPNEQFF | TGTGCCAGTAGTATAGTACCCAATGAGCAGTTCTTC
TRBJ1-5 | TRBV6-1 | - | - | CASSEVFPNQPQHF | TGTGCCAGCAGTGAAGTTTTCCCGAATCAGCCCCAGCATTTT
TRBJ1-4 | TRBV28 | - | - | CASKPTSLNEKLFF | TGTGCCAGCAAGCCGACTAGCCTTAATGAAAAACTGTTTTTT
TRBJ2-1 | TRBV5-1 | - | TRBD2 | CASMERELPYNEQFF | TGCGCCAGCATGGAGCGGGAGCTCCCCTACAATGAGCAGTTCTTC
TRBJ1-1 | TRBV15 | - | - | CATSSRGGGTEAFF | TGTGCCACCAGCAGTCGTGGGGGAGGCACTGAAGCTTTCTTT
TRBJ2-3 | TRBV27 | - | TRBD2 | CASTDLTSGFTDTQYF | TGTGCCAGCACCGACCTGACTAGCGGGTTCACAGATACGCAGTATTTT
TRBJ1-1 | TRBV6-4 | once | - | CASSVGPRAEAFF | TGTGCCAGCAGTGTGGGACCGCGGGCTGAAGCTTTCTTT
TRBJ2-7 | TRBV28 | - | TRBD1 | CASSVIHNLGTGDEQYF | TGTGCCAGCAGTGTGATACATAATTTAGGGACAGGGGACGAGCAGTACTTC
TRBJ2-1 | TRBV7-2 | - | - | CASSLGPEQFF | TGTGCCAGCAGCTTAGGTCCTGAGCAGTTCTTC
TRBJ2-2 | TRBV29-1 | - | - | CSVEEEVPGELFF | TGCAGCGTTGAAGAGGAGGTACCCGGGGAGCTGTTTTTT
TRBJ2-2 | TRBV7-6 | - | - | CASARPAGELFF | TGTGCCAGCGCCCGTCCGGCCGGGGAGCTGTTTTTT
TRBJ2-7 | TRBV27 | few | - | CASSRQVGSYEQYF | TGTGCCAGCAGTCGACAGGTGGGCTCCTACGAGCAGTACTTC
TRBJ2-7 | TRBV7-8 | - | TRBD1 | CASSADRNSEVPSYEQYF | TGTGCCAGCAGCGCGGACAGGAATAGCGAGGTCCCCTCCTACGAGCAGTACTTC
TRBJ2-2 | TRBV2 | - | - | CATPTGRIQGGTGELFF | TGTGCCACCCCTACGGGACGCATACAGGGAGGGACCGGGGAGCTGTTTTTT
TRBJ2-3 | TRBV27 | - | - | CASSFWAASTDTQYF | TGTGCCAGCAGTTTTTGGGCAGCTAGCACAGATACGCAGTATTTT
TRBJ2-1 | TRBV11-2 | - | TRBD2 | CASSPLGGLVYEQFF | TGTGCCAGCAGCCCCCTCGGGGGACTAGTATACGAGCAGTTCTTC
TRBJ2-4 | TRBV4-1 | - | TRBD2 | CASSQLPWTSGRENIQYF | TGCGCCAGCAGCCAGCTTCCGTGGACTAGCGGGAGGGAAAACATTCAGTACTTC